This TCR beta chain is from a study of T cell repertoires in cytomegalovirus infection. Each CDR3 protein is one row after TCRdb ran MiXCR on the reads. The table has about 360,000 distinct CDR3 sequences, around a sixth seen once. The CDR3 totals 16 residues. V lost 5 bases, J lost 3 bases, and 6 bases stayed unmatched. CDR1 and CDR2 from the germline V gene are LNHDA and SQIVND (reference sequence). The sample holds many counts of this clonotype. This receptor was obtained from a human donor in good health (CMV status not recorded). Some clones in this sample may be carry-over from other donors' samples. The sample comprised PBMCs. The chain recombines TRBV19 with TRBJ1-5; 11 bases map to TRBD1. CDR3 nucleotide sequence: TGTGCCAGTAGTCACGGGACAGGGGGTCACAATCAGCCCCAGCATTTT. Its protein is CASSHGTGGHNQPQHF. Drawing the rest from reference TRBV19 and TRBJ1-5, the complete variable domain is DGGITQSPKYLFRKEGQNVTLSCEQNLNHDAMYWYRQDPGQGLRLIYYSQIVNDFQKGDIAEGYSVSREKKESFPLTVTSAQKNPTAFYLCASSHGTGGHNQPQHFGDGTRLSIL.